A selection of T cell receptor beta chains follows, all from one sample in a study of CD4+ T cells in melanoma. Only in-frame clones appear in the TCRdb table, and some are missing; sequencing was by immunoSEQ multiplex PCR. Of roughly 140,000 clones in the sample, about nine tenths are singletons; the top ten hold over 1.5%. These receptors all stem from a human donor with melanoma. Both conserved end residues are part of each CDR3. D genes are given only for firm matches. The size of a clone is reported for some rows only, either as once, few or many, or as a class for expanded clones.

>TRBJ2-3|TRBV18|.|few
CASSRSGEGTDTQYF
TGTGCCAGCTCACGTTCAGGGGAGGGCACAGATACGCAGTATTTT
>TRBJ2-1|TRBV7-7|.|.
CASSRDQGRVNEQFF
TGTGCCAGCAGCCGGGACCAGGGAAGGGTCAATGAGCAGTTCTTC
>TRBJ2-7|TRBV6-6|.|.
CASTPNVPEPYREQYF
TGTGCCAGCACCCCAAACGTACCGGAGCCCTATCGGGAGCAGTACTTC
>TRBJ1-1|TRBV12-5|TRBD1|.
CASGAGDRGRTFF
TGTGCTAGTGGTGCGGGGGACAGGGGGCGAACTTTCTTT
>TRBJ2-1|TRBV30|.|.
CAWTTVSSYNEQFF
TGTGCCTGGACAACAGTGTCCTCCTACAATGAGCAGTTCTTC
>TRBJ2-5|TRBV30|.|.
CAWSPQRGTQYF
TGTGCCTGGAGTCCCCAACGGGGGACCCAGTACTTC
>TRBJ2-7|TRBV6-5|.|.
CASSYSNSRTYEQYF
TGTGCCAGCAGTTACTCGAACTCCAGAACCTACGAGCAGTACTTC
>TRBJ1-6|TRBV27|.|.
CASRRTAPYNSPLHF
TGTGCCAGCAGGAGGACGGCCCCCTATAATTCACCCCTCCACTTT
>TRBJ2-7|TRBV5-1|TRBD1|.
CASSRTGTISYEQYF
TGCGCCAGCAGTCGGACAGGAACCATCTCCTACGAGCAGTACTTC
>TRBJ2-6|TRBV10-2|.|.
CASSGGQPGGANVLTF
TGCGCCAGCAGTGGGGGCCAGCCGGGTGGGGCCAACGTCCTGACTTTC
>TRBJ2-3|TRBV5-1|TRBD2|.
CASSGEGDTQYF
TGCGCCAGCAGCGGGGAGGGAGATACGCAGTATTTT
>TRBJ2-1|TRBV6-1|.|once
CASSESGRNEQFF
TGTGCCAGCAGTGAATCGGGAAGAAATGAGCAGTTCTTC
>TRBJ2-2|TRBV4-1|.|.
CASSQVTGTPTTGELFF
TGCGCCAGCAGCCAAGTAACGGGAACCCCGACCACCGGGGAGCTGTTTTTT
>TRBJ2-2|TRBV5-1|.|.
CASSSASFGELFF
TGCGCCAGCAGCTCGGCTAGCTTCGGGGAGCTGTTTTTT
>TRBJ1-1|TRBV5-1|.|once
CASSLDRLGGTEAFF
TGCGCCAGCAGCTTGGATAGGTTGGGAGGCACTGAAGCTTTCTTT
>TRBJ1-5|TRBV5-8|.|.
CASSGYGAGGQPQHF
TGTGCCAGCAGCGGGTACGGGGCTGGAGGCCAGCCCCAGCATTTT
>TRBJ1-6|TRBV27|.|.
CASSSPRPLHF
TGTGCCAGCAGTTCCCCGCGTCCCCTCCACTTT
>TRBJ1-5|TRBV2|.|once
CASSEAGQPQHF
TGTGCCAGCAGTGAAGCGGGGCAGCCCCAGCATTTT
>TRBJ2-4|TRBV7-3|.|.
CASSLETVGSNIQYF
TGTGCCAGCAGCTTAGAGACCGTTGGGTCGAACATTCAGTACTTC
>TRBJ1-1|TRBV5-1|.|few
CASSLGDLGKAFF
TGCGCCAGCAGCCTAGGGGACCTGGGAAAAGCTTTCTTT
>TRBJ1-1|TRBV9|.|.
CASSPNSGGLNTEAFF
TGTGCCAGCAGCCCCAACTCCGGGGGTTTGAACACTGAAGCTTTCTTT